Shown below are 31 T cell receptor beta chains from a single sample sequenced in a study of blood T cell repertoires in COVID-19. Some clones are missing from TCRdb's copy, which holds only in-frame ones; the method was immunoSEQ multiplex PCR. The table has 200,000 to 250,000 clones, approximately 80% seen once. Specimen: peripheral blood. The receptors were sampled from a woman aged 50 to 65 with acute or convalescent COVID-19.

The CDR3 spells CASMGQDQTNYGYTF. CDR3 nucleotides: TGTGCCAGCATGGGACAGGACCAAACTAACTATGGCTACACCTTC. This chain joins TRBV28 and TRBJ1-2; 8 bases are a match to TRBD1. This CDR3 is 15 amino acids long. Germline CDR1 reads MDHEN; CDR2 reads SYDVKM. The V segment lost 7 bases and the J segment 0 bases; nucleotides outside the gene matches: 7.

The J gene is TRBJ2-3, the V gene TRBV7-9, with TRBD1 identical over 11 bases. V lost 5 bases, J lost 4 bases, and 8 bases stayed unmatched. Germline lookup yields CDR1 SEHNR and CDR2 FQNEAQ (reference sequence). The CDR3 is made up of 16 amino acids. The CDR3 coding sequence is TGTGCCAGCAGCCGGGGGGACAGGGGGATCCCAGATACGCAGTATTTT. Its protein product is CASSRGDRGIPDTQYF.

The V and J genes are TRBV11-2 and TRBJ2-5; 9 bases map to TRBD1. Germline V gives CDR1 SGHAT, CDR2 FQNNGV. With 4 bases clipped from V and 0 bases from J, the junction kept 6 bases outside the gene matches. The CDR3 is made up of 16 amino acids. CDR3 coding DNA: TGTGCCAGCAGCTCACAGGGGGCCTTGTACCAAGAGACCCAGTACTTC. Its translation is CASSSQGALYQETQYF.

The J gene is TRBJ1-4, the V gene TRBV11-2; 7 bases map to TRBD1. Germline CDR1 and CDR2: SGHAT and FQNNGV. Unmatched junction bases numbered 5, after V lost 5 bases and J lost 5 bases. The CDR3 has 14 amino acids. The CDR3 region is CASSRGGRNEKLFF. The CDR3 region has the DNA TGTGCCAGCAGCCGAGGGGGCAGGAATGAAAAACTGTTTTTT.

This rearrangement joins TRBV18 to TRBJ2-1; a weak D match, TRBD1 (5 bases). The germline CDR1 and CDR2 sequences are KGHSH and LQKENI. The CDR3 runs to 15 residues. Trimming removed 2 bases at V and 5 bases at J, with 13 bases between. The CDR3 sequence is CASSPGATVNNEQFF. CDR3 sequence (DNA): TGTGCCAGCTCACCAGGGGCGACAGTAAACAATGAGCAGTTCTTC. Drawing the rest from reference TRBV18 and TRBJ2-1, the complete variable domain is NAGVMQNPRHLVRRRGQEARLRCSPMKGHSHVYWYRQLPEEGLKFMVYLQKENIIDESGMPKERFSAEFPKEGPSILRIQQVVRGDSAAYFCASSPGATVNNEQFFGPGTRLTVL.

V usage is TRBV19 and J usage is TRBJ1-5; TRBD1 matches at 8 bases. This CDR3 contains 15 residues. The ends lost 7 bases at V and 5 bases at J; junction bases unmatched: 10. Per germline, CDR1 LNHDA and CDR2 SQIVND (reference sequence). The CDR3 sequence is CASTPQGVYHQPQHF. DNA of the CDR3: TGTGCCAGTACCCCACAGGGGGTGTACCATCAGCCCCAGCATTTT.

The J gene is TRBJ2-7, the V gene TRBV7-2; D perhaps matches TRBD2 (5 bases). Germline values: CDR1 SGHTA, CDR2 FQGNSA. There are 14 residues in the CDR3. V lost 1 base and J lost 2, with 9 bases in between. The CDR3 bases are TGTGCCAGCAGCTTAGGGCTCGGGGCCTACGAGCAGTACTTC. This codes for CASSLGLGAYEQYF.

This clone appeared a few times. The CDR3 is CASSEFGSSYEQYF. The CDR3 DNA reads as TGTGCCAGCAGTGAATTTGGTAGCTCCTACGAGCAGTACTTC. The rearrangement links TRBV6-1 to TRBJ2-7; no reliable D call. CDR1 MNHNS and CDR2 SASEGT come from the germline V gene. The CDR3 runs to 14 residues. V dropped 2 bases and J dropped 0 bases, with 8 bases sitting between them.

V and J are TRBV3-1 (or the pseudogene TRBV3-2) and TRBJ1-6, with 10 nucleotides matching TRBD1. Germline V gene data show CDR1 as LGHDT and CDR2 as YNNKEL (reference sequence). The V and J ends lost 4 bases and 10 bases, in that order; junction bases with no gene match: 4. There are 14 residues in the CDR3. For the CDR3, the DNA is TGTGCCAGCAGCCGTAGGACAGGGGGATCACCCCTCCACTTT. This codes for CASSRRTGGSPLHF.

The V and J genes are TRBV6-5 and TRBJ1-5, with 8 bases aligning to TRBD1. The ends lost 0 bases at V and 4 bases at J; junction bases unmatched: 2. The CDR3 covers 15 residues. CDR1 and CDR2 from the germline V gene are MNHEY and SVGAGI. In DNA form, the CDR3 reads TGTGCCAGCAGTTACTCGGGACAGGCTAATCAGCCCCAGCATTTT. It is translated as CASSYSGQANQPQHF.

J is TRBJ2-2 and V is TRBV5-1, with D perhaps TRBD2 (6 bases). The V end lost 5 bases, the J end lost 6 bases, and 8 bases lay between the germline ends. Germline assignment: CDR1 SGHRS and CDR2 YFSETQ. The length of the CDR3 is 12 residues. CDR3 nucleotides: TGCGCCAGCAGGGACTACGCCGGGGAGCTGTTTTTT. As protein: CASRDYAGELFF.

The chain recombines TRBV5-5 with TRBJ1-3, with unresolved D. The V end was cut by 0 bases, the J end by 7 bases, with 14 bases between. The CDR3 runs 15 residues. CDR1 is SGHKS and CDR2 is YYEKEE in the germline V gene (reference sequence). CDR3: CASSLADGRENTIYF. The CDR3 DNA sequence: TGTGCCAGCAGCTTGGCCGACGGGAGGGAGAACACCATATATTTT.

CDR3 protein: CASSPTEVPNTEAFF. The CDR3 DNA follows: TGTGCCAGCAGCCCGACAGAAGTACCGAACACTGAAGCTTTCTTT. V and J are TRBV5-5 and TRBJ1-1, with a weak D call TRBD1 (5 bases). Germline lookup yields CDR1 SGHKS and CDR2 YYEKEE (reference sequence). There are 15 residues in the CDR3. The V end lost 4 bases, the J end lost 1 base, and 14 bases lay between the germline ends.

This chain joins TRBV20-1 and TRBJ1-1, with D unresolved. The CDR3 runs to 15 residues. Looked up from germline, CDR1 is DFQATT and CDR2 is SNEGSKA (reference sequence). Between the trimmed V and J ends, which lost 3 bases and 4 bases, there was a span of 18 bases. CDR3 DNA: TGCAGTGCTAGTCTGCACCCCTTACCGAGCACTGAAGCTTTCTTT. This gives the protein CSASLHPLPSTEAFF.

This CDR3 reads CASSFPGHREKLFF. Written as DNA, the CDR3 is TGTGCCAGCAGTTTCCCGGGACACCGTGAAAAACTGTTTTTT. This chain links TRBV28 with TRBJ1-4; perhaps TRBD1 as D (6 bases). V lost 3 bases and J lost 7, with 12 bases in between. Germline-derived CDR1 and CDR2 are MDHEN and SYDVKM. CDR3 length: 14 residues. The full variable domain, in which reference TRBV28 and TRBJ1-4 provide the parts outside the CDR3, is DVKVTQSSRYLVKRTGEKVFLECVQDMDHENMFWYRQDPGLGLRLIYFSYDVKMKEKGDIPEGYSVSREKKERFSLILESASTNQTSMYLCASSFPGHREKLFFGSGTQLSVL.

The genes are TRBV15 and TRBJ1-4; 12 bases agree with TRBD1. This CDR3 contains 17 residues. From germline, CDR1 is LNHNV and CDR2 YYDKDF (reference sequence). The trim removed 2 bases at V and 8 bases at J, leaving 9 bases unmatched. The CDR3 sequence: CATSRRALGTGGEKLFF. Here the CDR3 DNA reads TGTGCCACCAGCAGACGCGCTCTGGGGACAGGGGGCGAAAAACTGTTTTTT.

The rearrangement uses TRBV7-8 and TRBJ1-2; 10 nucleotides align to TRBD1. J gave up 7 bases and V 4 bases, and 12 bases lay outside the gene matches. From germline, CDR1 is SGHVS and CDR2 FQNEAQ. The CDR3 covers 16 residues. CDR3 in DNA: TGTGCCAGCAGCTCCCGCAAGACAGGGGGCAGGAGTGGCTACACCTTC. It translates to CASSSRKTGGRSGYTF.

This clone was detected only a few times. The CDR3 loop reads CASSGHSLPETQYF. For the CDR3, the DNA is TGTGCCAGCAGCGGCCACTCATTACCGGAGACCCAGTACTTC. The chain recombines TRBV9 with TRBJ2-5; unclear D gene. V lost 3 bases, J lost 5 bases, and 14 bases lay in between. Germline CDR1 and CDR2: SGDLS and YYNGEE. This CDR3 spans 14 amino acids.

This chain links TRBV5-6 with TRBJ1-2; a weak D match, TRBD1 (5 bases). Germline V gene lookup returns CDR1 SGHDT and CDR2 YYEEEE. V gave up 2 bases and J gave up 2 bases, with 10 bases separating them. The CDR3 loop spans 14 amino acids. The CDR3, as DNA: TGTGCCAGCAGCTTAGCGCGACAGAACTATGGCTACACCTTC. This sequence encodes CASSLARQNYGYTF.

The chain links TRBV3-1 (or the pseudogene TRBV3-2) to TRBJ2-7; D is unresolved. Germline V lookup: CDR1 LGHDT, CDR2 YNNKEL (reference sequence). The V end was cut by 0 bases, the J end by 0 bases, with 18 bases between. The CDR3 runs to 18 residues. CDR3 residues: CASSQDDFWAESSYEQYF. The CDR3 bases are TGTGCCAGCAGCCAAGATGATTTCTGGGCAGAAAGCTCCTACGAGCAGTACTTC.

The J gene is TRBJ1-5, the V gene TRBV28; no firm D call. The ends were cut back, 6 bases at V and 1 base at J, with 16 bases in the middle. Germline loops: CDR1 MDHEN, CDR2 SYDVKM. The CDR3 is made up of 16 amino acids. CDR3 loop: CASSPMASGSNQPQHF. CDR3 bases: TGTGCCAGCAGCCCAATGGCGAGCGGCAGCAATCAGCCCCAGCATTTT.

V gene TRBV19 combines with J gene TRBJ1-5, with D hard to call. CDR1 is LNHDA, CDR2 SQIVND, per germline (reference sequence). V lost 5 bases and J 0 bases, leaving 20 bases between the germline ends. This CDR3 has 18 residues. CDR3 sequence: CASSFFIGGEFSNQPQHF. Written as DNA, the CDR3 is TGTGCCAGTAGTTTTTTTATCGGCGGTGAATTTAGCAATCAGCCCCAGCATTTT.

This CDR3 reads CASSQDRAGGNQPQHF. In DNA, the CDR3 is TGCGCCAGCAGCCAAGATAGGGCCGGGGGCAATCAGCCCCAGCATTTT. The rearrangement links TRBV4-3 to TRBJ1-5, with D unresolved. CDR1 is LGHNA, CDR2 YSLEER, per germline. The CDR3 has 16 amino acids. Trimming cost V 0 bases and J 2 bases, with 11 bases left between them.

The V and J genes are TRBV5-4 and TRBJ2-5; no reliable D call. This CDR3 has 15 amino acids. CDR1 is SGHNT and CDR2 is YYREEE in the germline V gene (reference sequence). The ends were cut back, 3 bases at V and 2 bases at J, with 14 bases in the middle. The CDR3: CASSSDADIQETQYF. The CDR3 bases are TGTGCCAGCAGCTCCGACGCCGACATTCAAGAGACCCAGTACTTC. The full variable domain, rest sourced from reference TRBV5-4 and TRBJ2-5, is ETGVTQSPTHLIKTRGQQVTLRCSSQSGHNTVSWYQQALGQGPQFIFQYYREEENGRGNFPPRFSGLQFPNYSSELNVNALELDDSALYLCASSSDADIQETQYFGPGTRLLVL.

This clone has a handful of counts. The V gene is TRBV5-5, the J gene TRBJ2-1; no reliable D call. Deletions cut 0 bases from V and 8 bases from J, with 3 bases between. The V gene's germline CDR1 is SGHKS and CDR2 YYEKEE (reference sequence). The CDR3 is made up of 11 amino acids. CDR3 amino acids: CASSLDYEQFF. The CDR3 nucleotides read TGTGCCAGCAGCTTGGACTATGAGCAGTTCTTC.

The sample holds a few counts of this clone. V usage is TRBV7-9 and J usage is TRBJ2-7; 8 bases agree with TRBD2. After removal of 5 bases from V and 7 bases from J, the junction contained 4 bases not matched to a gene. The CDR3 totals 12 residues. Germline V lookup: CDR1 SEHNR, CDR2 FQNEAQ (reference sequence). The chain's CDR3 is CASSELAEEQYF. As DNA, the CDR3 is TGTGCCAGCAGCGAACTAGCGGAGGAGCAGTACTTC.

This chain's CDR3 is CASSLVGTGVEKLFF. The CDR3 region has the DNA TGTGCCAGCAGCTTAGTCGGGACAGGGGTTGAAAAACTGTTTTTT. This chain uses TRBV11-2 with TRBJ1-4; TRBD1 agrees at 10 bases. Trimming cost V 1 base and J 7 bases; bases outside gene matches: 3. This CDR3 spans 15 amino acids. CDR1 and CDR2 (germline): SGHAT, FQNNGV.

V usage is TRBV21-1 and J usage is TRBJ2-5; the table's D call TRBD2 went unverified against the DNA. TRBV21-1 is tagged as a pseudogene. The CDR3 has 13 amino acids. CDR3 protein: CASKRRGRETQYF. The CDR3, as DNA: TGTGCCAGCAAAAGGAGAGGGAGGGAGACCCAGTACTTC.

This sequence joins TRBV6-6 and TRBJ2-3, with D perhaps matching TRBD1 (5 bases). CDR1 is MNHNY and CDR2 is SVGAGI in the germline V gene (reference sequence). Trimming pared 4 bases from V and 6 bases from J, leaving 11 bases between. The CDR3 has 13 amino acids. The CDR3 DNA sequence: TGTGCCAGCAGTTTTACCCCAGGGGATACGCAGTATTTT. This translates into CASSFTPGDTQYF.

This chain uses TRBV23-1 with TRBJ2-4, with D unclear. TRBV23-1 is identified as an open reading frame with a role that is uncertain. This CDR3 is built from 15 residues. V dropped 8 bases and J dropped 4 bases, with 18 bases sitting between them. For the CDR3, the DNA is TGCGCCAGCGTCAGCGTAGACGGCAGAAAAAACATTCAGTACTTC. It codes for CASVSVDGRKNIQYF.

The genes are TRBV4-2 and TRBJ2-5; TRBD1 aligns across 8 bases. Germline loops: CDR1 LGHNA, CDR2 YNFKEQ. CDR3 length equals 15 residues. After removal of 1 base from V and 2 bases from J, the junction contained 3 bases not matched to a gene. The CDR3 loop reads CASSQGDRIQETQYF. The CDR3 DNA follows: TGTGCCAGCAGCCAAGGGGACAGGATTCAAGAGACCCAGTACTTC.